This T cell receptor (beta chain) was found in a study of OX40 agonist ivuxolimab in advanced cancers. Study overall: Hepatocellular carcinoma, melanoma, renal cell or head and neck cancer was diagnosed in the dose-escalation patients. The dose-escalation cohort was about 87% male, with a mean age of about 56 years, ranging about 23 to 79. Points from the study as a whole: Fewer expanded clones were found on average in CD4+ than in CD8+ T cells. CD4+ and CD8+ blood T cells expanded clonally by week 6 at 0.1 to 3.0 mg/kg.

The table came from immunoSEQ multiplex PCR; TCRdb's copy has only in-frame clones and leaves some out. The table has 40,000 to 55,000 clones, about nine tenths seen once; the top ten hold less than 3.5%. Only one count was recorded for this clone. Its antigen is not known. Germline lookup yields CDR1 SGHVS and CDR2 FNYEAQ. V was trimmed by 5 bases and J by 7 bases, leaving 15 bases between them. The CDR3 extends over 15 amino acids. The sequence derives from an adult with an advanced solid tumor such as melanoma, head and neck, liver or kidney cancer. The sequenced sample was CD4+ or CD8+ T cells sorted from blood, obtained in a trial of the OX40 agonist ivuxolimab. The V and J genes are TRBV7-6 and TRBJ1-6; possible D gene TRBD1, 5 bases. CDR3 DNA: TGTGCCAGCAGCCGGAACCGGGAGGGGAATTCACCCCTCCACTTT. Protein: CASSRNREGNSPLHF.